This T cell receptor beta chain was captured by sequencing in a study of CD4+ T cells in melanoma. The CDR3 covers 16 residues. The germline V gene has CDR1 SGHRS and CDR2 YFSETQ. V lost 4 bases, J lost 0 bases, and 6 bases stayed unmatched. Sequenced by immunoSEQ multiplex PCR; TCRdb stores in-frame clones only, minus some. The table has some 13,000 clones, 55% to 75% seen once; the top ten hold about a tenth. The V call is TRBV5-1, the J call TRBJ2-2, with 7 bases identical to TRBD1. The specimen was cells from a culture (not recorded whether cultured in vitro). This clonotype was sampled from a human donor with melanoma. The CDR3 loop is CASSDPGTANTGELFF. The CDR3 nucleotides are TGCGCCAGCAGCGATCCCGGGACAGCGAACACCGGGGAGCTGTTTTTT.